This is a list of T cell receptor beta chains from one sample in a study of shared clonotypes between healthy human individuals. Here immunoSEQ multiplex PCR was the method, and the copy in TCRdb shows in-frame clones only, minus some. The data contain approximately 810,000 clones, 80% to 95% of them seen just once; the ten biggest clones take up 24%. Sequenced sample: naive CD8+ T cells sorted from blood. The receptors shown here come from a man aged 25 to 40 in good health. CDR3s include the opening cysteine and the closing phenylalanine or tryptophan. D genes are given only for firm matches. Some rows mark clone size as missing; the rest say once, few, many or name a class of expanded clone.

TRBJ2-7 TRBV28 NA TRBD2 TGTGCCAGCAGAGTCGGGACTAGCGGGAGAAACCCCCACTACGAGCAGTACTTC CASRVGTSGRNPHYEQYF
TRBJ1-2 TRBV27 once NA TGTGCCAGCAAACCGGGCCGACACTATGGCTACACCTTC CASKPGRHYGYTF
TRBJ1-2 TRBV5-1 NA NA TGCGCCAGCAGGGGGCCCTTGGGAGCCACTTTCTTC CASRGPLGATFF
TRBJ1-2 TRBV2 NA NA TGTGCCAGCACAAGGGGGGGAGCTAACTATGGCTACACCTTC CASTRGGANYGYTF
TRBJ2-7 TRBV27 NA NA TGTGCCAGCAGTTTATCCGGTACTACCTACGAGCAGTACTTC CASSLSGTTYEQYF
TRBJ2-3 TRBV7-9 NA NA TGTGCCAGCAGCCAAGGGAATAGGTACGGAGATACGCAGTATTTT CASSQGNRYGDTQYF
TRBJ2-1 TRBV14 NA TRBD2 TGTGCCAGCAGCCAAGCGGGAGGGTTCAGCTATGACAATGAGCAGTTCTTC CASSQAGGFSYDNEQFF
TRBJ2-7 TRBV27 NA NA TGTGCCAGCAGTTCTCCTGGGGAGCAGTACTTC CASSSPGEQYF
TRBJ2-7 TRBV9 NA TRBD1 TGTGCCAGCAGCTCCCGGGACAGAACCTACGAGCAGTACTTC CASSSRDRTYEQYF
TRBJ1-4 TRBV28 NA NA TGTGCCAGCAGTTCGGGGGTCGGCCCTAATGAAAAACTGTTTTTT CASSSGVGPNEKLFF
TRBJ1-1 TRBV11-2 NA TRBD1 TGTGCCAGCAGCCCAAGACAGGGTGGGGTGACTGAAGCTTTCTTT CASSPRQGGVTEAFF
TRBJ1-3 TRBV28 NA TRBD1 TGTGCCAGCAGTCCTCCTCGGACAGGGGCAGCTGGAAACACCATATATTTT CASSPPRTGAAGNTIYF
TRBJ2-2 TRBV7-9 NA TRBD2 TGTGCCAGCAGCTTAGAGGGACTACCAATCGGGGAGCTGTTTTTT CASSLEGLPIGELFF
TRBJ2-3 TRBV27 NA TRBD1 TGTGCCAGCAGTTTTTTGGGTACCGGGACAGGGTCGACAGATACGCAGTATTTT CASSFLGTGTGSTDTQYF
TRBJ1-5 TRBV27 once NA TGTGCCAGCAGTTGGGGGCCCAGCAATCAGCCCCAGCATTTT CASSWGPSNQPQHF
TRBJ1-3 TRBV7-8 NA NA TGTGCCAGCGGGCCTCGTGGAAACACCATATATTTT CASGPRGNTIYF
TRBJ1-1 TRBV15 NA NA TGTGCCACCGGTCTGGGGTGGTCTGAAGCTTTCTTT CATGLGWSEAFF
TRBJ2-7 TRBV14 once NA TGTGCCAGCAGGGGGGACGGCTACGAGCAGTACTTC CASRGDGYEQYF
TRBJ2-3 TRBV4-1 NA TRBD1 TGCGCCAGCAGCCATACGCTCGTCGGGACAGGGGTAGCAGATACGCAGTATTTT CASSHTLVGTGVADTQYF
TRBJ2-5 TRBV10-3 NA TRBD1 TGTGCCATCAGTGCCAAAATAAACTACGGGACAGGATACCAAGAGACCCAGTACTTC CAISAKINYGTGYQETQYF
TRBJ2-7 TRBV10-1 once TRBD2 TGCGCCAGCTCTACGAGGGGACTAGCGGGAAACGAGCAGTACTTC CASSTRGLAGNEQYF
TRBJ2-7 TRBV7-8 NA NA TGTGCCAGCACCCCCGAGGGGACCTCCTACGAGCAGTACTTC CASTPEGTSYEQYF
TRBJ1-2 TRBV4-1 NA NA TGCGCCAGCAGCTATCCGGGGAGTGACTATGGCTACACCTTC CASSYPGSDYGYTF
TRBJ2-1 TRBV7-9 once TRBD1 TGTGCCAGCAGCTTAGGGGGCAGGGGGTCCTACAATGAGCAGTTCTTC CASSLGGRGSYNEQFF
TRBJ2-2 TRBV11-2 NA TRBD1 TGTGCCAGCAGCAACCCAGGGGGAATCGGGGAGCTGTTTTTT CASSNPGGIGELFF
TRBJ2-7 TRBV18 NA NA TGTGCCAGCTCACCACTTTTGGTTAGGGGGGATAAACACGAGCAGTACTTC CASSPLLVRGDKHEQYF
TRBJ1-1 TRBV10-3 NA NA TGTGCCATCAGTGAGCCATACAGGGAAGGGACTGAAGCTTTCTTT CAISEPYREGTEAFF
TRBJ2-7 TRBV7-2 NA TRBD1 TGTGCCAGCAGCCCTTCCCCGACAGGGTCGGACGAGCAGTACTTC CASSPSPTGSDEQYF
TRBJ2-3 TRBV27 NA TRBD2 TGTGCCAGCAGTTTCTCCGCCCGCCGACTAGCGGGAGGCACAGATACGCAGTATTTT CASSFSARRLAGGTDTQYF
TRBJ2-1 TRBV19 NA NA TGTGCCAGTAGTATCTCTGTAGCGGCAAACAATGAGCAGTTCTTC CASSISVAANNEQFF
TRBJ2-3 TRBV5-1 NA NA TGCGCCAGCAGCTTCGCGCCAAGCGGCACAGATACGCAGTATTTT CASSFAPSGTDTQYF
TRBJ1-5 TRBV7-9 NA NA TGTGCCAGCAGCTTGGGCAATCAGCCCCAGCATTTT CASSLGNQPQHF
TRBJ2-5 TRBV11-2 NA NA TGTGCCAGCAGCTTTGGTGATCTTGGTCCCGGGGAGACCCAGTACTTC CASSFGDLGPGETQYF
TRBJ1-5 TRBV21-1 NA NA TGTGCCAGCAGCAAAGCTCCTTTACCCTTTACACAGGGGGAGTATAGCAATCAGCCCCAGCATTTT CASSKAPLPFTQGEYSNQPQHF
TRBJ2-2 TRBV7-6 NA NA TGTGCCAGCAGCTTAAGACTGAACACCGGGGAGCTGTTTTTT CASSLRLNTGELFF
TRBJ2-3 TRBV9 NA NA TGTGCCAGCAGCGTAGGAGATGGCACAGATACGCAGTATTTT CASSVGDGTDTQYF
TRBJ2-1 TRBV4-1 NA TRBD1 TGCGCCAGCAGCCGGACAGGGGAAAACTACAATGAGCAGTTCTTC CASSRTGENYNEQFF
TRBJ2-7 TRBV7-9 NA NA TGTGCCAGCAGATCCCTCGAGGCGGGCGGTGAGTACGAGCAGTACTTC CASRSLEAGGEYEQYF
TRBJ1-4 TRBV5-5 NA NA TGTGCCAGCAGCTTGGCTGGAGAAGGAGCCACCTATAATGAAAAACTGTTTTTT CASSLAGEGATYNEKLFF
TRBJ2-1 TRBV6-5 NA TRBD2 TGTGCCAGCAGTTCGACGGGGGGGGGCTACAATGAGCAGTTCTTC CASSSTGGGYNEQFF
TRBJ2-2 TRBV7-7 NA TRBD1 TGTGCCAGCAGCTTAGCGCCGGGACAGGGGGTTACGTTATCCGGGGAGCTGTTTTTT CASSLAPGQGVTLSGELFF
TRBJ2-3 TRBV7-9 NA NA TGTGTCAGCGAAAAGGGGACAGATACGCAGTATTTT CVSEKGTDTQYF
TRBJ1-4 TRBV6-6 NA TRBD1 TGTGCCAGCAGTTACTCCCTCAGTGACAGGGATGAAAAACTGTTTTTT CASSYSLSDRDEKLFF
TRBJ2-2 TRBV4-1 NA NA TGCGCCAGCAGCCAAGTGCTAGCTGACACCGGGGAGCTGTTTTTT CASSQVLADTGELFF
TRBJ2-3 TRBV21-1 NA NA TGTGCCAGCAGCTCATACCAGGGACAAAATACGCAGTATTTT CASSSYQGQNTQYF